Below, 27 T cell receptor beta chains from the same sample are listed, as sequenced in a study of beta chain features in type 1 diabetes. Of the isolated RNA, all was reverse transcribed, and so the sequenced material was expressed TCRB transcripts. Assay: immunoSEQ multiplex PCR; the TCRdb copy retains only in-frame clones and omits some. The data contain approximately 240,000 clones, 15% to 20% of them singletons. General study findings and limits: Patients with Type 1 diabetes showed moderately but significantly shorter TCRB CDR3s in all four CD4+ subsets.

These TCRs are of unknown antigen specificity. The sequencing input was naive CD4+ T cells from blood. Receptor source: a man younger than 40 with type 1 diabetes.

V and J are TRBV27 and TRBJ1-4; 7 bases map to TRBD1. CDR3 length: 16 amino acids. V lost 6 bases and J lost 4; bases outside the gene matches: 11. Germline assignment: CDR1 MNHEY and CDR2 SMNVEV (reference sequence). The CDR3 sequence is CASSLIRDSHNEKLFF. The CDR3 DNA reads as TGTGCCAGCAGCCTCATTCGGGACAGCCATAATGAAAAACTGTTTTTT.

CDR3 DNA sequence: TGTGCCAGCAGCCCCCGGCCGGGCCGCGCGAGGGGCACAGATACGCAGTATTTT. Amino acids: CASSPRPGRARGTDTQYF. The chain joins TRBV9 to TRBJ2-3; tentatively, D is TRBD2 (5 bases). CDR3 length: 18 amino acids. Trimming removed 4 bases from V and 1 base from J, with 22 bases in between. Per germline, CDR1 SGDLS and CDR2 YYNGEE.

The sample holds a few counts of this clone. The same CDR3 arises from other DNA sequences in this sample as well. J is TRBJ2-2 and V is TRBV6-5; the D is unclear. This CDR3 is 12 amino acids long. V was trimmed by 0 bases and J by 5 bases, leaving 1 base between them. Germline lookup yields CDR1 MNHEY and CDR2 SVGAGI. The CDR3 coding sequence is TGTGCCAGCAGTTACTCGACCGGGGAGCTGTTTTTT. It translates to CASSYSTGELFF.

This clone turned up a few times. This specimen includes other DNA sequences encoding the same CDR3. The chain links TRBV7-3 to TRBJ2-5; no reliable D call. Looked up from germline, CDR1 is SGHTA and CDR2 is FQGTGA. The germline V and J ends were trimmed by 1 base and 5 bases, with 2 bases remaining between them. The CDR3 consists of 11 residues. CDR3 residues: CASSLSETQYF. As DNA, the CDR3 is TGTGCCAGCAGCTTAAGCGAGACCCAGTACTTC.

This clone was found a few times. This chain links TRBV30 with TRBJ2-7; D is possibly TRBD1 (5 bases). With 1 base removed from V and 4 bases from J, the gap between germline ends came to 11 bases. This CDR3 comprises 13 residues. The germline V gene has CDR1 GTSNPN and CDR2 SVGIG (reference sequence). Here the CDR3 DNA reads TGTGCCTGGAGTGGGAGTCAGGGATACGAGCAGTACTTC. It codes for CAWSGSQGYEQYF.

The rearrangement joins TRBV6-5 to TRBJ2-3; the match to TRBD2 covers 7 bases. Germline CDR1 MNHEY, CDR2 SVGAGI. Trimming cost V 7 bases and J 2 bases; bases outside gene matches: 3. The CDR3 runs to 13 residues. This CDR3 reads CASTSGLTDTQYF. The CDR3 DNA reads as TGTGCCAGCACTAGCGGACTCACAGATACGCAGTATTTT.

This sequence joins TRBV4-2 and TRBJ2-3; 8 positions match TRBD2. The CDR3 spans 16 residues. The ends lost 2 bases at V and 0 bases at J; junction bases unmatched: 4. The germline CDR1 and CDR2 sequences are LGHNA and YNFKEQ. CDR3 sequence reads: CASSQPLAASTDTQYF. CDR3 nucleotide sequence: TGTGCCAGCAGCCAACCACTAGCGGCTAGCACAGATACGCAGTATTTT.

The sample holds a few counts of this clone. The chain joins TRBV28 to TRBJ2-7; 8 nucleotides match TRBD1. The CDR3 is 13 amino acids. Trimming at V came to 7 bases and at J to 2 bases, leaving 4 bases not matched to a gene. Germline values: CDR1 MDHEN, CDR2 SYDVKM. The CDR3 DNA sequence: TGTGCCAGCACGCCGGGACAGGCCTACGAGCAGTACTTC. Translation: CASTPGQAYEQYF.

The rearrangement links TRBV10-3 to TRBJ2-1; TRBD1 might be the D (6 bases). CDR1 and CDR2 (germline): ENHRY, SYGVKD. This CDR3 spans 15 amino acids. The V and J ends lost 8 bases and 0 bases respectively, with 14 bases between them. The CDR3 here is CAISGTFSSYNEQFF. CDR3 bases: TGTGCCATCTCTGGGACATTCAGCTCCTACAATGAGCAGTTCTTC.

DNA of the CDR3: TGTGCCAGCAGCCAAGTGGGAGTCCAAGAGACCCAGTACTTC. Encoded protein: CASSQVGVQETQYF. The chain links TRBV4-2 to TRBJ2-5, with D possibly TRBD2 on 5 matching bases. Germline values: CDR1 LGHNA, CDR2 YNFKEQ. Trimming removed 1 base from V and 1 base from J, with 7 bases in between. The CDR3 consists of 14 residues.

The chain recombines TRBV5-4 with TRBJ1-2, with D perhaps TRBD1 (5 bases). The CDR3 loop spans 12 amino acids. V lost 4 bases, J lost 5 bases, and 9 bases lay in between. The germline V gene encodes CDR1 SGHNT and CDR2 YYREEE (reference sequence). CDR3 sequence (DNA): TGTGCCAGCAGCCTCGGGGGGTATGGCTACACCTTC. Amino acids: CASSLGGYGYTF.

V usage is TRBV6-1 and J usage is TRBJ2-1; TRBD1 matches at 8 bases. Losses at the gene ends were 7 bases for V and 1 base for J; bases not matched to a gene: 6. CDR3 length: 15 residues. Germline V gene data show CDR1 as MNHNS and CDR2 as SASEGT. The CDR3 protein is CASTLDRASYNEQFF. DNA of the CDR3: TGTGCCAGCACCTTGGACAGGGCATCCTACAATGAGCAGTTCTTC.

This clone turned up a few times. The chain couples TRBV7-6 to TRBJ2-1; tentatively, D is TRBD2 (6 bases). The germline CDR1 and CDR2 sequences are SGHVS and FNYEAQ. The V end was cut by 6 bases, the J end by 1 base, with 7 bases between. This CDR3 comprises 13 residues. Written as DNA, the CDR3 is TGTGCCAGCAGTCGGGAGTCCTACAATGAGCAGTTCTTC. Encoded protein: CASSRESYNEQFF.

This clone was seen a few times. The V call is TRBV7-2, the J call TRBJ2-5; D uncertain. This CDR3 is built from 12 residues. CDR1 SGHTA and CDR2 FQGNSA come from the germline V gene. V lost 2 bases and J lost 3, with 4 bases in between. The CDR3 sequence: CASSLLKETQYF. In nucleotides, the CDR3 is TGTGCCAGCAGCTTACTGAAAGAGACCCAGTACTTC.

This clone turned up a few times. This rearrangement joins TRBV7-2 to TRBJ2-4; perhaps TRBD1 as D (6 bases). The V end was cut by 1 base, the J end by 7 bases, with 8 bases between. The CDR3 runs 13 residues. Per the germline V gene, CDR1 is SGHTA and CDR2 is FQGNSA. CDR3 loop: CASSLGTVNIQYF. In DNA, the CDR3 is TGTGCCAGCAGCTTAGGGACAGTTAACATTCAGTACTTC. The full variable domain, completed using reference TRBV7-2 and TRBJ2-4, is GAGVSQSPSNKVTEKGKDVELRCDPISGHTALYWYRQSLGQGLEFLIYFQGNSAPDKSGLPSDRFSAERTGGSVSTLTIQRTQQEDSAVYLCASSLGTVNIQYFGAGTRLSVL.

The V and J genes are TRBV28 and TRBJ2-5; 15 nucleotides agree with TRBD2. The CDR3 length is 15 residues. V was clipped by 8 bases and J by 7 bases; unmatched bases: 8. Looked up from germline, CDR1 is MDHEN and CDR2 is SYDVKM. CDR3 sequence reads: CASGGLAGGPATQYF. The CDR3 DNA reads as TGTGCCAGCGGAGGACTAGCGGGAGGGCCAGCGACCCAGTACTTC.

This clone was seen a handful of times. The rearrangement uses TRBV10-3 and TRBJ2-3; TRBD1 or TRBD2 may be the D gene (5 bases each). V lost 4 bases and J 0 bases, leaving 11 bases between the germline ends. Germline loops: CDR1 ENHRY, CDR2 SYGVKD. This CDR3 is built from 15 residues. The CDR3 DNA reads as TGTGCCATCAGTGTTTTGGGGGAGAGCACAGATACGCAGTATTTT. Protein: CAISVLGESTDTQYF.

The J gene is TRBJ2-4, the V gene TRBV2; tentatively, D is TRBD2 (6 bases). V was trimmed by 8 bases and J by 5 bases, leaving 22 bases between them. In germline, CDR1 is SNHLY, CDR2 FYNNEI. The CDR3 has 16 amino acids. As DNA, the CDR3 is TGTGCCAGCTCTTTAGAGCAGGGAAGGAGGGAAAACATTCAGTACTTC. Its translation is CASSLEQGRRENIQYF.

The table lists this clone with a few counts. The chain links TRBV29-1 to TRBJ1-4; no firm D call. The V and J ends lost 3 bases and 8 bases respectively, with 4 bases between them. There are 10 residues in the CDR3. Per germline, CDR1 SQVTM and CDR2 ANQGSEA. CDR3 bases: TGCAGCGTTGAGAGGGAAAAACTGTTTTTT. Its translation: CSVEREKLFF. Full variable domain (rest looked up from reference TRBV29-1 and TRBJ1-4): SAVISQKPSRDICQRGTSLTIQCQVDSQVTMMFWYRQQPGQSLTLIATANQGSEATYESGFVIDKFPISRPNLTFSTLTVSNMSPEDSSIYLCSVEREKLFFGSGTQLSVL.

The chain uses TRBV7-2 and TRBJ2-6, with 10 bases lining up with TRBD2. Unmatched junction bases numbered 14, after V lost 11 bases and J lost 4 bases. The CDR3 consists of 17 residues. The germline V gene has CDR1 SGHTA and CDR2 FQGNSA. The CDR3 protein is CAVALISGRGGANVLTF. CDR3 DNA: TGTGCCGTCGCCTTGATCAGCGGGAGGGGAGGGGCCAACGTCCTGACTTTC.

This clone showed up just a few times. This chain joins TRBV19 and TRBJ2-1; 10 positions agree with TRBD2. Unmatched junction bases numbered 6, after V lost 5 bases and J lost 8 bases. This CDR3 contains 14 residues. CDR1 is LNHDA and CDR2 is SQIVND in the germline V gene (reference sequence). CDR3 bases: TGTGCCAGTAGTCAGGGACTAGCGATCGATGAGCAGTTCTTC. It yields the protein CASSQGLAIDEQFF.

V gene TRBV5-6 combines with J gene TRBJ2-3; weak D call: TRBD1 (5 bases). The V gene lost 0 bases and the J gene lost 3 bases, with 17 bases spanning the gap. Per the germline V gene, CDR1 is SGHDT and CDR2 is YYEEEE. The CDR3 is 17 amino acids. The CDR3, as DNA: TGTGCCAGCAGCTTGGATGGAGCAGGGAAGTGGACAGATACGCAGTATTTT. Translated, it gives CASSLDGAGKWTDTQYF.

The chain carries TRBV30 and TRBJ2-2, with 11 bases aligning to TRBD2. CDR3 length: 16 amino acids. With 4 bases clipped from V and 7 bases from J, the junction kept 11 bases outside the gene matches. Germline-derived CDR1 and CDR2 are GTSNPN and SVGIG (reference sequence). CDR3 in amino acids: CAWTHLAGGPGGELFF. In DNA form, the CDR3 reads TGTGCCTGGACCCACCTAGCGGGAGGACCGGGCGGGGAGCTGTTTTTT.

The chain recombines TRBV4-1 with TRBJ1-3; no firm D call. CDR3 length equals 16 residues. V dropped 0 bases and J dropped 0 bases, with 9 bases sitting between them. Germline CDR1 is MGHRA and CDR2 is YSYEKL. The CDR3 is CASSQEGRYSGNTIYF. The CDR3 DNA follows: TGCGCCAGCAGCCAAGAAGGCAGATACTCTGGAAACACCATATATTTT.

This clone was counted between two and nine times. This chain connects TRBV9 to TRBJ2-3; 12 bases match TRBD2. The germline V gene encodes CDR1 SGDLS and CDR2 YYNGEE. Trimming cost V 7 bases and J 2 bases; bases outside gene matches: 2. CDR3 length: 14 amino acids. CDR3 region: CASGLAGLTDTQYF. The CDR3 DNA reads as TGTGCCAGCGGACTAGCGGGACTCACAGATACGCAGTATTTT.

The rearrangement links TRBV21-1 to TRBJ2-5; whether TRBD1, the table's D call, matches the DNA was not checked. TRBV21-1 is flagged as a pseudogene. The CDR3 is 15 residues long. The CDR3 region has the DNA TGTGCCAGCAACGGTGGTGGGGGCCACCAAGAGACCCAGTACTTC. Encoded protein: CASNGGGGHQETQYF.

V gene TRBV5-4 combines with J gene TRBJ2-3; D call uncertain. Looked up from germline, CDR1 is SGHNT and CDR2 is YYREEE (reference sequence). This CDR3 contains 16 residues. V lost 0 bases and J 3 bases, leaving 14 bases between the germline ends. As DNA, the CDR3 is TGTGCCAGCAGCTTGGAACCCGGTATAGCTACAGATACGCAGTATTTT. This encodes CASSLEPGIATDTQYF.